These 27 T cell receptor beta chains share one sample of origin, sequenced in a study of blood T cells in healthy people across ages. The use of a sample-barcoded 5' primer and a J-beta primer mix characterized a second PCR of about 6 to 12 cycles. TCRdb processed the 5' RACE reads anew with MiXCR; each CDR3 protein has one entry. The table shows hundreds of thousands of distinct CDR3 sequences, with 56% occurring only once. The sequencing input was blood. The receptors shown here come from a man aged 40-55 years in good health.

This clonotype was seen a single time. The chain joins TRBV7-8 to TRBJ2-5, with D possibly matching TRBD1 (6 bases). V was pared by 5 bases and J by 1 base, with 14 bases between. The length of the CDR3 is 15 residues. Germline lookup yields CDR1 SGHVS and CDR2 FQNEAQ. The CDR3 nucleotides are TGTGCCAGCAGCGGCGGGCCCAGGGGCCAAGAGACCCAGTACTTC. Protein product: CASSGGPRGQETQYF.

J is TRBJ1-4 and V is TRBV28; 9 bases are shared with TRBD1. The V and J ends lost 2 bases and 5 bases, in that order; junction bases with no gene match: 3. The CDR3 sequence is 15 residues long. CDR1 and CDR2 from the germline V gene are MDHEN and SYDVKM. The CDR3 DNA follows: TGTGCCAGCAGTTTAGGGGGACAGGGAAATGAAAAACTGTTTTTT. Encoded protein: CASSLGGQGNEKLFF. Full variable domain (remainder filled in from reference TRBV28 and TRBJ1-4): DVKVTQSSRYLVKRTGEKVFLECVQDMDHENMFWYRQDPGLGLRLIYFSYDVKMKEKGDIPEGYSVSREKKERFSLILESASTNQTSMYLCASSLGGQGNEKLFFGSGTQLSVL.

The J gene is TRBJ2-4, the V gene TRBV5-1; D call uncertain. V was clipped by 0 bases and J by 0 bases, with 7 bases between them. The CDR3 contains 15 residues. Germline values: CDR1 SGHRS, CDR2 YFSETQ. CDR3 in DNA: TGCGCCAGCAGCTTGGGACAAACAGCCAAAAACATTCAGTACTTC. It encodes CASSLGQTAKNIQYF. The full variable domain, in which reference TRBV5-1 and TRBJ2-4 provide the parts outside the CDR3, is KAGVTQTPRYLIKTRGQQVTLSCSPISGHRSVSWYQQTPGQGLQFLFEYFSETQRNKGNFPGRFSGRQFSNSRSEMNVSTLELGDSALYLCASSLGQTAKNIQYFGAGTRLSVL.

This chain connects TRBV29-1 to TRBJ1-2; TRBD1 agrees at 9 bases. CDR1 is SQVTM, CDR2 ANQGSEA, per germline. V gave up 3 bases and J gave up 4 bases; unmatched junction bases: 3. This CDR3 is built from 13 residues. The CDR3: CSVDGQGTYGYTF. The CDR3, as DNA: TGCAGCGTTGATGGACAGGGGACCTATGGCTACACCTTC. Full variable domain (missing parts from reference TRBV29-1 and TRBJ1-2): SAVISQKPSRDICQRGTSLTIQCQVDSQVTMMFWYRQQPGQSLTLIATANQGSEATYESGFVIDKFPISRPNLTFSTLTVSNMSPEDSSIYLCSVDGQGTYGYTFGSGTRLTVV.

In its sample, this clonotype was seen once. The V call is TRBV7-9, the J call TRBJ2-1, with 8 bases lining up with TRBD1. In germline, CDR1 is SEHNR, CDR2 FQNEAQ (reference sequence). J lost 10 bases, V lost 4 bases, and 18 bases had no gene match. CDR3 size: 17 residues. CDR3 nucleotides: TGTGCCAGCAGCTCGCAGCGGACAGGGCGTCAAAGGGGGGAGCAGTTCTTC. Translation gives CASSSQRTGRQRGEQFF.

This chain joins TRBV6-4 and TRBJ1-4; TRBD1 matches at 7 bases. This CDR3 is built from 15 residues. V shed 6 bases, J shed 3 bases, and the junction held 7 bases outside the gene matches. Germline CDR1 MRHNA, CDR2 SNTAGT. CDR3 residues: CASREQGSSNEKLFF. The CDR3 region has the DNA TGTGCCAGCAGGGAACAGGGGAGTTCTAATGAAAAACTGTTTTTT.

V gene TRBV12-3 or TRBV12-4 combines with J gene TRBJ2-7, with no clear D. Trimming left V 5 bases short and J 0 bases short, with 11 bases between. The CDR3 is 14 residues long. The CDR3 reads CASSPSRTSYEQYF. CDR3 DNA sequence: TGTGCCAGCAGTCCGTCCCGGACCTCCTACGAGCAGTACTTC.

The rearrangement joins TRBV11-3 to TRBJ2-5, with D perhaps TRBD2 (6 bases). CDR1 and CDR2 from the germline V gene are SGHNT and YENEEA. The CDR3 has 15 residues. Trimming took 0 bases from V and 2 from J, leaving 10 bases between them. This CDR3 is CASSLDGTFQETQYF. DNA of the CDR3: TGTGCCAGCAGCTTAGATGGGACTTTTCAAGAGACCCAGTACTTC.

This clonotype was observed once. This chain links TRBV24-1 with TRBJ2-1, with D possibly being TRBD1 or TRBD2 (5 bases each). CDR1 KGHDR and CDR2 SFDVKD come from the germline V gene. Deletions cut 9 bases from V and 1 base from J, with 15 bases between. The CDR3 extends over 15 amino acids. The CDR3 nucleotides are TGTGCCACCGGACGGGACGGGATGTCCTACAATGAGCAGTTCTTC. Translated: CATGRDGMSYNEQFF.

This chain links TRBV20-1 with TRBJ2-5; no definite D call. The J call may be in error: the DNA end matches TRBJ2-7 better. The germline V gene has CDR1 DFQATT and CDR2 SNEGSKA (reference sequence). This CDR3 comprises 15 residues. The CDR3 nucleotides are TGCAGTGCTAGAGGGTTCAACTCCGGCTCCTACGAGCAGTACTTC. Its translation: CSARGFNSGSYEQYF.

The V gene is TRBV28, the J gene TRBJ1-2, with D unclear. The ends were cut back, 8 bases at V and 13 bases at J, with 11 bases in the middle. CDR1 is MDHEN, CDR2 SYDVKM, per germline. This CDR3 is built from 9 residues. The CDR3 DNA follows: TGTGCCAGCGGTGAGCGGGGCACCTTC. Its translation: CASGERGTF.

This chain joins TRBV7-9 and TRBJ1-6; D is perhaps TRBD1 (6 bases). Trimming took 5 bases from V and 5 from J, leaving 19 bases between them. This CDR3 has 17 amino acids. In germline, CDR1 is SEHNR, CDR2 FQNEAQ (reference sequence). This CDR3 reads CASSVAAGAPDNSPLHF. The CDR3 DNA is TGTGCCAGCAGCGTCGCAGCGGGGGCCCCAGATAATTCACCCCTCCACTTT.

This chain joins TRBV7-3 and TRBJ2-2; D is unresolved. The CDR3 has 13 amino acids. Germline CDR1 SGHTA, CDR2 FQGTGA. V lost 3 bases and J 7 bases, leaving 9 bases between the germline ends. CDR3 in DNA: TGTGCCAGCAGCTTTCAGCCTGGCGGGGAGCTGTTTTTT. Amino acids: CASSFQPGGELFF.

This clonotype has only one observation. The CDR3 coding sequence is TGTGCCAGCAGCCGAGAGAGGACAGGCCCAAGGACCCAGTACTTC. Translating it yields CASSRERTGPRTQYF. The rearrangement joins TRBV7-9 to TRBJ2-5; 7 bases agree with TRBD1. Germline loops: CDR1 SEHNR, CDR2 FQNEAQ (reference sequence). The CDR3 is made up of 15 amino acids. The J segment lost 7 bases and the V segment lost 5 bases, leaving 13 bases of the junction unmatched. Complete variable domain (other parts from reference TRBV7-9 and TRBJ2-5): DTGVSQNPRHKITKRGQNVTFRCDPISEHNRLYWYRQTLGQGPEFLTYFQNEAQLEKSRLLSDRFSAERPKGSFSTLEIQRTEQGDSAMYLCASSRERTGPRTQYFGPGTRLLVL.

This clonotype was counted only a few times. This chain joins TRBV29-1 and TRBJ2-5, with D maybe TRBD2 (6 bases). Germline-derived CDR1 and CDR2 are SQVTM and ANQGSEA. This CDR3 region has 13 residues. V was clipped by 4 bases and J by 5 bases, with 14 bases between them. CDR3 sequence reads: CSVGSGRSETQYF. Written as DNA, the CDR3 is TGCAGCGTTGGGTCAGGGAGGTCGGAGACCCAGTACTTC.

The rearrangement uses TRBV29-1 and TRBJ2-5; D ambiguous. Germline CDR1 SQVTM, CDR2 ANQGSEA. CDR3 length: 11 amino acids. Deletions cut 7 bases from V and 4 bases from J, with 10 bases between. CDR3 sequence: CSARTSETQYF. The CDR3 region has the DNA TGCAGCGCCAGGACCTCAGAGACCCAGTACTTC.

As to this clonotype: A junction end diverges from the germline sequence, so it may reflect a read error. The V gene is TRBV2, the J gene TRBJ2-1; 9 positions match TRBD1. The better agreement between TRBJ2-7 and the DNA end casts doubt on the J call. Per the germline V gene, CDR1 is SNHLY and CDR2 is FYNNEI. The CDR3 is 16 residues long. The CDR3 DNA sequence: TGTGCCAGCAGTGGACAGGGGGTTCAATATACCTACAAGCAGTACTTC. Its protein is CASSGQGVQYTYKQYF.

The V and J genes are TRBV28 and TRBJ1-2; D not certain. V dropped 4 bases and J dropped 6 bases, with 21 bases sitting between them. The CDR3 spans 16 residues. Germline-derived CDR1 and CDR2 are MDHEN and SYDVKM. The CDR3, as DNA: TGTGCCAGCAGTTCCCACACTCCCGACAAGAGGGATGGCTACACCTTC. Protein product: CASSSHTPDKRDGYTF.

This clonotype showed up just a few times. The V call is TRBV15, the J call TRBJ2-3; 9 bases fit TRBD1. CDR1 and CDR2 (germline): LNHNV, YYDKDF (reference sequence). V was clipped by 5 bases and J by 5 bases; unmatched bases: 8. There are 15 residues in the CDR3. CDR3 amino acids: CATSLRGQGIDTQYF. The CDR3 DNA follows: TGTGCCACCAGCCTCCGGGGACAGGGCATAGATACGCAGTATTTT. Full variable domain (rest looked up from reference TRBV15 and TRBJ2-3): DAMVIQNPRYQVTQFGKPVTLSCSQTLNHNVMYWYQQKSSQAPKLLFHYYDKDFNNEADTPDNFQSRRPNTSFCFLDIRSPGLGDTAMYLCATSLRGQGIDTQYFGPGTRLTVL.

This sequence joins TRBV20-1 and TRBJ2-5; 9 nucleotides match TRBD2. This CDR3 contains 15 residues. CDR1 is DFQATT and CDR2 is SNEGSKA in the germline V gene (reference sequence). J lost 0 bases, V lost 4 bases, and 6 bases had no gene match. CDR3 region: CSATPAGGNQETQYF. The CDR3 DNA is TGCAGTGCTACCCCAGCGGGGGGAAACCAAGAGACCCAGTACTTC.

J is TRBJ2-7 and V is TRBV6-5; either TRBD1 or TRBD2 may fit D (5 bases each). Trimming took 0 bases from V and 0 from J, leaving 12 bases between them. Germline V lookup: CDR1 MNHEY, CDR2 SVGAGI. The CDR3 consists of 16 residues. The CDR3 loop reads CASSYSVGVNSYEQYF. The CDR3 nucleotides read TGTGCCAGCAGTTACTCGGTGGGGGTCAACTCCTACGAGCAGTACTTC.

Note on this clonotype: Relative to the germline gene, one junction end is altered; a read error may explain this. The chain couples TRBV20-1 to TRBJ2-1, with 8 bases identical to TRBD1. CDR1 is DFQATT, CDR2 SNEGSKA, per germline (reference sequence). The CDR3 is 16 residues long. CDR3 in DNA: TGCAGTACTAGAGATCTGGAACAGGGGGCCTACAATGAGCAGTTCTTC. Its protein is CSTRDLEQGAYNEQFF.

This clonotype has more than one count but fewer than ten. The rearrangement uses TRBV29-1 and TRBJ2-1; tentatively, D is TRBD1 or TRBD2 (5 bases each). The CDR3 totals 15 residues. Trimming cost V 0 bases and J 11 bases, with 20 bases left between them. CDR1 and CDR2 from the germline V gene are SQVTM and ANQGSEA. CDR3 loop: CSVEEGTHSRFKQFF. The CDR3 DNA sequence: TGCAGCGTTGAAGAGGGGACCCACTCCCGCTTTAAGCAGTTCTTC.

The V call is TRBV5-5, the J call TRBJ2-7; D unclear. Germline CDR1 is SGHKS and CDR2 is YYEKEE (reference sequence). V lost 4 bases and J lost 0, with 17 bases in between. This CDR3 contains 16 residues. Written as DNA, the CDR3 is TGTGCCAGCAGCCGGGTAGGAATGATAGGCTCCTACGAGCAGTACTTC. Protein: CASSRVGMIGSYEQYF. The variable domain in full, completed from reference TRBV5-5 and TRBJ2-7, reads DAGVTQSPTHLIKTRGQQVTLRCSPISGHKSVSWYQQVLGQGPQFIFQYYEKEERGRGNFPDRFSARQFPNYSSELNVNALLLGDSALYLCASSRVGMIGSYEQYFGPGTRLTVT.

This clonotype was seen a few times. The genes are TRBV9 and TRBJ1-1; D not certain. Trimming removed 4 bases from V and 2 bases from J, with 12 bases in between. The length of the CDR3 is 14 residues. Germline values: CDR1 SGDLS, CDR2 YYNGEE. The CDR3 sequence is CASSPRGLNTEAFF. CDR3 DNA: TGTGCCAGCAGCCCTAGAGGGTTAAACACTGAAGCTTTCTTT.

This rearrangement joins TRBV10-3 to TRBJ2-1; D is uncertain. The germline gives CDR1 ENHRY, CDR2 SYGVKD. With 6 bases removed from V and 6 bases from J, the gap between germline ends came to 12 bases. There are 13 residues in the CDR3. The DNA of the CDR3 is TGTGCCATCAGCACCTCGATCTCCAATGAGCAGTTCTTC. Residues: CAISTSISNEQFF.

This chain connects TRBV28 to TRBJ2-4; D is possibly TRBD2 (6 bases). The germline CDR1 and CDR2 sequences are MDHEN and SYDVKM. The ends were cut back, 5 bases at V and 13 bases at J, with 21 bases in the middle. The CDR3 spans 14 residues. Here the CDR3 reads CASSVWSGGGEQYF. Written as DNA, the CDR3 is TGTGCCAGCAGTGTTTGGTCCGGGGGAGGTGAGCAGTACTTC. Combining the CDR3 with reference TRBV28 and TRBJ2-4 gives the whole variable domain DVKVTQSSRYLVKRTGEKVFLECVQDMDHENMFWYRQDPGLGLRLIYFSYDVKMKEKGDIPEGYSVSREKKERFSLILESASTNQTSMYLCASSVWSGGGEQYFGAGTRLSVL.